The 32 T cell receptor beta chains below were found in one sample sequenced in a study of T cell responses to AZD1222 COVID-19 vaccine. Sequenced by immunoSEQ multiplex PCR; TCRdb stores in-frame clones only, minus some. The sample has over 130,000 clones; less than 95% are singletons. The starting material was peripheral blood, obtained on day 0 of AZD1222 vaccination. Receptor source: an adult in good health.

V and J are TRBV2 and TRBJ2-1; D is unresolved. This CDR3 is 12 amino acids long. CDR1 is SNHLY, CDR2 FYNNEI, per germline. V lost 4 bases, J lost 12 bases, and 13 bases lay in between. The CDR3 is CASSVALLGQFF. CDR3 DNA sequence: TGTGCCAGCAGTGTTGCCCTTCTAGGGCAGTTCTTC.

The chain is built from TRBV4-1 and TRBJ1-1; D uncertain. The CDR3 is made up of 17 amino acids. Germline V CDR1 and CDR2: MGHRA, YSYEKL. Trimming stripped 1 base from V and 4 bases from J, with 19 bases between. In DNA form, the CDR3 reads TGCGCCAGCAGCCAAGCTTCAAGCGGATCCCTAGGCACTGAAGCTTTCTTT. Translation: CASSQASSGSLGTEAFF.

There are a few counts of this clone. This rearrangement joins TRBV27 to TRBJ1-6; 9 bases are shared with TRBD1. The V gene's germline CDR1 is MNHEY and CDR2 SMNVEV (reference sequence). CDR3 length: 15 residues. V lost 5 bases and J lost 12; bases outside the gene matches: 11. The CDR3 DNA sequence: TGTGCCAGCAGTCGTCCCCCGGGACAGGGACTACCCCTCCACTTT. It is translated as CASSRPPGQGLPLHF.

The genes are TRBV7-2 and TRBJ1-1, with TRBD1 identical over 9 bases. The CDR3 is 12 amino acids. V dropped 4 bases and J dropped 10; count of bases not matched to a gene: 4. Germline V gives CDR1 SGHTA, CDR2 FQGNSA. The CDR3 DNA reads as TGTGCCAGCAGCTATACAGGGGGCGTAGCTTTCTTT. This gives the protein CASSYTGGVAFF.

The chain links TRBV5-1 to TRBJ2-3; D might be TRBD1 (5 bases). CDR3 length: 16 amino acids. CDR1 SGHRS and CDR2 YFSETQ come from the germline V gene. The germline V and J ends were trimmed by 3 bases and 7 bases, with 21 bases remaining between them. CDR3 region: CASSSDRPPPKNTQYF. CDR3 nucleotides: TGCGCCAGCAGCTCAGACAGACCCCCTCCGAAAAATACGCAGTATTTT. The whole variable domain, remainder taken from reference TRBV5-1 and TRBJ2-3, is KAGVTQTPRYLIKTRGQQVTLSCSPISGHRSVSWYQQTPGQGLQFLFEYFSETQRNKGNFPGRFSGRQFSNSRSEMNVSTLELGDSALYLCASSSDRPPPKNTQYFGPGTRLTVL.

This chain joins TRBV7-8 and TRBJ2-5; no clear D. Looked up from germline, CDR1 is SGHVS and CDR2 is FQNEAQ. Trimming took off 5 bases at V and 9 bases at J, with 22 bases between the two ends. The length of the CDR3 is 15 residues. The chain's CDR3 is CASSPMDRPLGAQYF. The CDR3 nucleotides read TGTGCCAGCAGCCCTATGGACCGTCCCCTTGGGGCCCAGTACTTC.

CDR3 sequence reads: CASSEGMSNQPQHF. The CDR3 bases are TGCGCCAGCAGTGAGGGTATGAGCAATCAGCCCCAGCATTTT. This chain connects TRBV10-2 to TRBJ1-5; no definite D call. The CDR3 is 14 amino acids. V dropped 2 bases and J dropped 1 base, with 6 bases sitting between them. Germline-derived CDR1 and CDR2 are WSHSY and SAAADI.

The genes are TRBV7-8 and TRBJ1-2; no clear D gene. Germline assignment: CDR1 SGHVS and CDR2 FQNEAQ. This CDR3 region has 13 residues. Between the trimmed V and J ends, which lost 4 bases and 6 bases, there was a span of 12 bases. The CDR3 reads CASSSEKSDGYTF. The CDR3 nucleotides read TGTGCCAGCAGCTCGGAGAAGTCTGATGGCTACACCTTC.

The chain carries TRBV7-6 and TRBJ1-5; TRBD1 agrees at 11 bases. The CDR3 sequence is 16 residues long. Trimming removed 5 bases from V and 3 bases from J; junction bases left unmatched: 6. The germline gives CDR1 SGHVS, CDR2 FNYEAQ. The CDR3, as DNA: TGTGCCAGCAGCCTGGGACAGGGGGTTTCCAATCAGCCCCAGCATTTT. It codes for CASSLGQGVSNQPQHF.

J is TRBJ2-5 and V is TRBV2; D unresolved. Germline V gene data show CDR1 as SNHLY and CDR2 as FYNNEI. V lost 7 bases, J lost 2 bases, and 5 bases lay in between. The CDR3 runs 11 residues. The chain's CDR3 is CASTVQETQYF. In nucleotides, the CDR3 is TGTGCCAGCACGGTTCAAGAGACCCAGTACTTC.

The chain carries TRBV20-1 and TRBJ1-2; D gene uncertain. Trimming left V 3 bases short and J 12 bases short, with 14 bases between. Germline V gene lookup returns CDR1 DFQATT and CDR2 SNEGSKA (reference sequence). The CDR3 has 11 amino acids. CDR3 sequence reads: CSARIQAINTF. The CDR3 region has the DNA TGCAGTGCTAGGATTCAGGCCATAAACACCTTC.

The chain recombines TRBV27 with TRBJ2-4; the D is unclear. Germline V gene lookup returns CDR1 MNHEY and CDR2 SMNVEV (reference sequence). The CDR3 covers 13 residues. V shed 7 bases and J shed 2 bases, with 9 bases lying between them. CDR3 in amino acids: CASTSLTKNIQYF. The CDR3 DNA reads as TGTGCCAGCACTTCCCTTACCAAAAACATTCAGTACTTC.

Written as DNA, the CDR3 is TGCAGTGCTAGTTCGCAGGGAGATCAGCCCCAGCATTTT. Amino acids: CSASSQGDQPQHF. V is TRBV20-1 and J is TRBJ1-5, with a possible D match to TRBD1 (5 bases). V was trimmed by 3 bases and J by 5 bases, leaving 11 bases between them. CDR3 length: 13 residues. Germline CDR1 DFQATT, CDR2 SNEGSKA (reference sequence).

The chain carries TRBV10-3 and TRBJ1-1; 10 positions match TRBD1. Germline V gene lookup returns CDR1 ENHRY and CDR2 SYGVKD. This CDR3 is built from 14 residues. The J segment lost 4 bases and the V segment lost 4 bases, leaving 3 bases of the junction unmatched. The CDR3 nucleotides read TGTGCCATCAGTGGACAGGGGGCTGTCACTGAAGCTTTCTTT. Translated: CAISGQGAVTEAFF.

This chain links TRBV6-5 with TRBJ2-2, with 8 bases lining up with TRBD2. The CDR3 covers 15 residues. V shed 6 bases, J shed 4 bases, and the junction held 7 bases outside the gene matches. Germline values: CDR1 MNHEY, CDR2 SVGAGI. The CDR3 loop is CASSGRGDGTGELFF. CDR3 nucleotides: TGTGCCAGCAGCGGGCGGGGGGACGGCACCGGGGAGCTGTTTTTT.

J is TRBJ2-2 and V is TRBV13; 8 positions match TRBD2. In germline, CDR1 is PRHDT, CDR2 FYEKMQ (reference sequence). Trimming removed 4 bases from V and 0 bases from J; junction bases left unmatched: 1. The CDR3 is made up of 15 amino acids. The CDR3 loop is CASSSGLANTGELFF. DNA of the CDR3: TGTGCCAGCAGCTCGGGACTAGCGAACACCGGGGAGCTGTTTTTT.

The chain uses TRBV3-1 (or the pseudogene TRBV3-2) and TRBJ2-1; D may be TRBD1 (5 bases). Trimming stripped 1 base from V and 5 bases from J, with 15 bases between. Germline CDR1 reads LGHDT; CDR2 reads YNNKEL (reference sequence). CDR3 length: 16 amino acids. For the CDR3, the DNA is TGTGCCAGCAGCCAAGTACAGGTGTCCCCACACAATGAGCAGTTCTTC. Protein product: CASSQVQVSPHNEQFF.

For the CDR3, the DNA is TGTGCCAGCAGCTTGGGGACTAGCGGCTACAATGAGCAGTTCTTC. This codes for CASSLGTSGYNEQFF. The chain has TRBV7-8 and TRBJ2-1; the match to TRBD2 covers 11 bases. The V gene's germline CDR1 is SGHVS and CDR2 FQNEAQ. The CDR3 extends over 15 amino acids. V lost 3 bases and J lost 3; bases outside the gene matches: 1.

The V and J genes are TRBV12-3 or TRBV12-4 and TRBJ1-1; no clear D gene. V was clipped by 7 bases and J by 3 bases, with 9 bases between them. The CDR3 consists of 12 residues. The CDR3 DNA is TGTGCCAGCACCATCGGGGACACTGAAGCTTTCTTT. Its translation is CASTIGDTEAFF.

CDR3 bases: TGCAGCGCTCCACGGACAGGACATGAAGCTTTCTTT. Its translation is CSAPRTGHEAFF. V usage is TRBV29-1 and J usage is TRBJ1-1; 7 bases match TRBD1. The CDR3 consists of 12 residues. Trimming cost V 7 bases and J 7 bases; bases outside gene matches: 9. Germline assignment: CDR1 SQVTM and CDR2 ANQGSEA.

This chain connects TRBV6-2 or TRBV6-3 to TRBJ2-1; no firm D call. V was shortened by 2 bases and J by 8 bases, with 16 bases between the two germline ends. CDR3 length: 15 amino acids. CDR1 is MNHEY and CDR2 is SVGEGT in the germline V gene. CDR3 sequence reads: CASSYNDLFKDEQFF. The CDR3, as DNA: TGTGCCAGCAGTTACAACGATTTGTTTAAGGATGAGCAGTTCTTC.

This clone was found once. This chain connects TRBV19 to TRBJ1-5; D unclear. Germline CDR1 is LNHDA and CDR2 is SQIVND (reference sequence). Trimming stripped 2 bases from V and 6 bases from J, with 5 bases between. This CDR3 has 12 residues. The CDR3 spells CASSIQAQPQHF. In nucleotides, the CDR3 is TGTGCCAGTAGTATACAGGCTCAGCCCCAGCATTTT.

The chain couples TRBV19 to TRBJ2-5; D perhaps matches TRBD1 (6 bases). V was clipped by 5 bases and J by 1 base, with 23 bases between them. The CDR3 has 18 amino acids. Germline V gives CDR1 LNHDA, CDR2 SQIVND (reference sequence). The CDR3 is CASSASYPTGFRQETQYF. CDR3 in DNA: TGTGCCAGTAGTGCAAGCTACCCCACAGGGTTCCGCCAAGAGACCCAGTACTTC.

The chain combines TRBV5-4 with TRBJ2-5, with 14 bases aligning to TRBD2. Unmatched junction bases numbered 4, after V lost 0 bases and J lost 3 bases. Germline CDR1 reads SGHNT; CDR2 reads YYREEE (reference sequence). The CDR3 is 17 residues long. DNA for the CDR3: TGTGCCAGCAGCTTGGCTCTGACTAGCGGGGGGGAAGAGACCCAGTACTTC. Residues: CASSLALTSGGEETQYF.

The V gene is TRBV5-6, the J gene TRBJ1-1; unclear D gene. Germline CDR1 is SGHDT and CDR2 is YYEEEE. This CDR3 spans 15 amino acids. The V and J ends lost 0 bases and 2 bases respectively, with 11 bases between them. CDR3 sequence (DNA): TGTGCCAGCAGCTTGGTTCACACAATAAACACTGAAGCTTTCTTT. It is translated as CASSLVHTINTEAFF. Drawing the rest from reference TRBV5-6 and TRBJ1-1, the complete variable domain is DAGVTQSPTHLIKTRGQQVTLRCSPKSGHDTVSWYQQALGQGPQFIFQYYEEEERQRGNFPDRFSGHQFPNYSSELNVNALLLGDSALYLCASSLVHTINTEAFFGQGTRLTVV.

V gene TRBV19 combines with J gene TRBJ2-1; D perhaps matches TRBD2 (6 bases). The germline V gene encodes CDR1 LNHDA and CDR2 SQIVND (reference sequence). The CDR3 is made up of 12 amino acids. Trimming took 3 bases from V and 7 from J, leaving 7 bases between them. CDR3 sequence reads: CASSIAGNEQFF. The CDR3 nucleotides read TGTGCCAGTAGTATCGCGGGAAATGAGCAGTTCTTC. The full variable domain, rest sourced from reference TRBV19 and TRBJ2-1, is DGGITQSPKYLFRKEGQNVTLSCEQNLNHDAMYWYRQDPGQGLRLIYYSQIVNDFQKGDIAEGYSVSREKKESFPLTVTSAQKNPTAFYLCASSIAGNEQFFGPGTRLTVL.

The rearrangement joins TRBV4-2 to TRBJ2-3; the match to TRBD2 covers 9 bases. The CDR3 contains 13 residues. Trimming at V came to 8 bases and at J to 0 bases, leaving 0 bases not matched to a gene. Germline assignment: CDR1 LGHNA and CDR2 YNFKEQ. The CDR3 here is CASGTSSTDTQYF. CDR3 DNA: TGTGCCAGCGGGACTAGCAGCACAGATACGCAGTATTTT.

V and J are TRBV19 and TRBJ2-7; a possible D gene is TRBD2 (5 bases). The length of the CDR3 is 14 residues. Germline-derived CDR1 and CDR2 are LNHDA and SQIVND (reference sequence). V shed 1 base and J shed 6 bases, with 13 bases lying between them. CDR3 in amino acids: CASSIGGHGSEQYV. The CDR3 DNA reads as TGTGCCAGTAGTATAGGAGGGCACGGCAGCGAGCAGTACGTC.

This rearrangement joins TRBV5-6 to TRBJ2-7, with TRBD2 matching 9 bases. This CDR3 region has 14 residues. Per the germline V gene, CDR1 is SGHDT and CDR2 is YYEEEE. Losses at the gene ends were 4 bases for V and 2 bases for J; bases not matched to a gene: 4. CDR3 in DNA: TGTGCCAGCAGCCCCTTAGCGGGGGCCTACGAGCAGTACGTC. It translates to CASSPLAGAYEQYV.

CDR3 protein: CASSLLGQTGSGGYTF. CDR3 coding DNA: TGTGCCAGCAGTTTATTGGGTCAGACAGGAAGTGGCGGCTACACCTTC. V and J are TRBV27 and TRBJ1-2, with D maybe TRBD1 (6 bases). V was trimmed by 1 base and J by 8 bases, leaving 20 bases between them. Per germline, CDR1 MNHEY and CDR2 SMNVEV (reference sequence). The CDR3 totals 16 residues.

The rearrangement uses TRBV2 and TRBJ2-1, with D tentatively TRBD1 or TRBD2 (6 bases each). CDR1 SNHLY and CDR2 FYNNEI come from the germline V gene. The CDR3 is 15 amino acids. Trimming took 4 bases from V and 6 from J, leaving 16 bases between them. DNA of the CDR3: TGTGCCAGCAGTGCTCTGGAGGGGGTGGGCAATGAGCAGTTCTTC. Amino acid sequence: CASSALEGVGNEQFF.

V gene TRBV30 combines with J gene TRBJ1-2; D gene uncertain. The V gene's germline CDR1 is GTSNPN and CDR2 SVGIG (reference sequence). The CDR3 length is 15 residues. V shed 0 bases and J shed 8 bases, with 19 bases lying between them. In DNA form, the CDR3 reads TGTGCCTGGAGTGTACCCTTGGGCCCGTTAACGGGCTACACCTTC. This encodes CAWSVPLGPLTGYTF.